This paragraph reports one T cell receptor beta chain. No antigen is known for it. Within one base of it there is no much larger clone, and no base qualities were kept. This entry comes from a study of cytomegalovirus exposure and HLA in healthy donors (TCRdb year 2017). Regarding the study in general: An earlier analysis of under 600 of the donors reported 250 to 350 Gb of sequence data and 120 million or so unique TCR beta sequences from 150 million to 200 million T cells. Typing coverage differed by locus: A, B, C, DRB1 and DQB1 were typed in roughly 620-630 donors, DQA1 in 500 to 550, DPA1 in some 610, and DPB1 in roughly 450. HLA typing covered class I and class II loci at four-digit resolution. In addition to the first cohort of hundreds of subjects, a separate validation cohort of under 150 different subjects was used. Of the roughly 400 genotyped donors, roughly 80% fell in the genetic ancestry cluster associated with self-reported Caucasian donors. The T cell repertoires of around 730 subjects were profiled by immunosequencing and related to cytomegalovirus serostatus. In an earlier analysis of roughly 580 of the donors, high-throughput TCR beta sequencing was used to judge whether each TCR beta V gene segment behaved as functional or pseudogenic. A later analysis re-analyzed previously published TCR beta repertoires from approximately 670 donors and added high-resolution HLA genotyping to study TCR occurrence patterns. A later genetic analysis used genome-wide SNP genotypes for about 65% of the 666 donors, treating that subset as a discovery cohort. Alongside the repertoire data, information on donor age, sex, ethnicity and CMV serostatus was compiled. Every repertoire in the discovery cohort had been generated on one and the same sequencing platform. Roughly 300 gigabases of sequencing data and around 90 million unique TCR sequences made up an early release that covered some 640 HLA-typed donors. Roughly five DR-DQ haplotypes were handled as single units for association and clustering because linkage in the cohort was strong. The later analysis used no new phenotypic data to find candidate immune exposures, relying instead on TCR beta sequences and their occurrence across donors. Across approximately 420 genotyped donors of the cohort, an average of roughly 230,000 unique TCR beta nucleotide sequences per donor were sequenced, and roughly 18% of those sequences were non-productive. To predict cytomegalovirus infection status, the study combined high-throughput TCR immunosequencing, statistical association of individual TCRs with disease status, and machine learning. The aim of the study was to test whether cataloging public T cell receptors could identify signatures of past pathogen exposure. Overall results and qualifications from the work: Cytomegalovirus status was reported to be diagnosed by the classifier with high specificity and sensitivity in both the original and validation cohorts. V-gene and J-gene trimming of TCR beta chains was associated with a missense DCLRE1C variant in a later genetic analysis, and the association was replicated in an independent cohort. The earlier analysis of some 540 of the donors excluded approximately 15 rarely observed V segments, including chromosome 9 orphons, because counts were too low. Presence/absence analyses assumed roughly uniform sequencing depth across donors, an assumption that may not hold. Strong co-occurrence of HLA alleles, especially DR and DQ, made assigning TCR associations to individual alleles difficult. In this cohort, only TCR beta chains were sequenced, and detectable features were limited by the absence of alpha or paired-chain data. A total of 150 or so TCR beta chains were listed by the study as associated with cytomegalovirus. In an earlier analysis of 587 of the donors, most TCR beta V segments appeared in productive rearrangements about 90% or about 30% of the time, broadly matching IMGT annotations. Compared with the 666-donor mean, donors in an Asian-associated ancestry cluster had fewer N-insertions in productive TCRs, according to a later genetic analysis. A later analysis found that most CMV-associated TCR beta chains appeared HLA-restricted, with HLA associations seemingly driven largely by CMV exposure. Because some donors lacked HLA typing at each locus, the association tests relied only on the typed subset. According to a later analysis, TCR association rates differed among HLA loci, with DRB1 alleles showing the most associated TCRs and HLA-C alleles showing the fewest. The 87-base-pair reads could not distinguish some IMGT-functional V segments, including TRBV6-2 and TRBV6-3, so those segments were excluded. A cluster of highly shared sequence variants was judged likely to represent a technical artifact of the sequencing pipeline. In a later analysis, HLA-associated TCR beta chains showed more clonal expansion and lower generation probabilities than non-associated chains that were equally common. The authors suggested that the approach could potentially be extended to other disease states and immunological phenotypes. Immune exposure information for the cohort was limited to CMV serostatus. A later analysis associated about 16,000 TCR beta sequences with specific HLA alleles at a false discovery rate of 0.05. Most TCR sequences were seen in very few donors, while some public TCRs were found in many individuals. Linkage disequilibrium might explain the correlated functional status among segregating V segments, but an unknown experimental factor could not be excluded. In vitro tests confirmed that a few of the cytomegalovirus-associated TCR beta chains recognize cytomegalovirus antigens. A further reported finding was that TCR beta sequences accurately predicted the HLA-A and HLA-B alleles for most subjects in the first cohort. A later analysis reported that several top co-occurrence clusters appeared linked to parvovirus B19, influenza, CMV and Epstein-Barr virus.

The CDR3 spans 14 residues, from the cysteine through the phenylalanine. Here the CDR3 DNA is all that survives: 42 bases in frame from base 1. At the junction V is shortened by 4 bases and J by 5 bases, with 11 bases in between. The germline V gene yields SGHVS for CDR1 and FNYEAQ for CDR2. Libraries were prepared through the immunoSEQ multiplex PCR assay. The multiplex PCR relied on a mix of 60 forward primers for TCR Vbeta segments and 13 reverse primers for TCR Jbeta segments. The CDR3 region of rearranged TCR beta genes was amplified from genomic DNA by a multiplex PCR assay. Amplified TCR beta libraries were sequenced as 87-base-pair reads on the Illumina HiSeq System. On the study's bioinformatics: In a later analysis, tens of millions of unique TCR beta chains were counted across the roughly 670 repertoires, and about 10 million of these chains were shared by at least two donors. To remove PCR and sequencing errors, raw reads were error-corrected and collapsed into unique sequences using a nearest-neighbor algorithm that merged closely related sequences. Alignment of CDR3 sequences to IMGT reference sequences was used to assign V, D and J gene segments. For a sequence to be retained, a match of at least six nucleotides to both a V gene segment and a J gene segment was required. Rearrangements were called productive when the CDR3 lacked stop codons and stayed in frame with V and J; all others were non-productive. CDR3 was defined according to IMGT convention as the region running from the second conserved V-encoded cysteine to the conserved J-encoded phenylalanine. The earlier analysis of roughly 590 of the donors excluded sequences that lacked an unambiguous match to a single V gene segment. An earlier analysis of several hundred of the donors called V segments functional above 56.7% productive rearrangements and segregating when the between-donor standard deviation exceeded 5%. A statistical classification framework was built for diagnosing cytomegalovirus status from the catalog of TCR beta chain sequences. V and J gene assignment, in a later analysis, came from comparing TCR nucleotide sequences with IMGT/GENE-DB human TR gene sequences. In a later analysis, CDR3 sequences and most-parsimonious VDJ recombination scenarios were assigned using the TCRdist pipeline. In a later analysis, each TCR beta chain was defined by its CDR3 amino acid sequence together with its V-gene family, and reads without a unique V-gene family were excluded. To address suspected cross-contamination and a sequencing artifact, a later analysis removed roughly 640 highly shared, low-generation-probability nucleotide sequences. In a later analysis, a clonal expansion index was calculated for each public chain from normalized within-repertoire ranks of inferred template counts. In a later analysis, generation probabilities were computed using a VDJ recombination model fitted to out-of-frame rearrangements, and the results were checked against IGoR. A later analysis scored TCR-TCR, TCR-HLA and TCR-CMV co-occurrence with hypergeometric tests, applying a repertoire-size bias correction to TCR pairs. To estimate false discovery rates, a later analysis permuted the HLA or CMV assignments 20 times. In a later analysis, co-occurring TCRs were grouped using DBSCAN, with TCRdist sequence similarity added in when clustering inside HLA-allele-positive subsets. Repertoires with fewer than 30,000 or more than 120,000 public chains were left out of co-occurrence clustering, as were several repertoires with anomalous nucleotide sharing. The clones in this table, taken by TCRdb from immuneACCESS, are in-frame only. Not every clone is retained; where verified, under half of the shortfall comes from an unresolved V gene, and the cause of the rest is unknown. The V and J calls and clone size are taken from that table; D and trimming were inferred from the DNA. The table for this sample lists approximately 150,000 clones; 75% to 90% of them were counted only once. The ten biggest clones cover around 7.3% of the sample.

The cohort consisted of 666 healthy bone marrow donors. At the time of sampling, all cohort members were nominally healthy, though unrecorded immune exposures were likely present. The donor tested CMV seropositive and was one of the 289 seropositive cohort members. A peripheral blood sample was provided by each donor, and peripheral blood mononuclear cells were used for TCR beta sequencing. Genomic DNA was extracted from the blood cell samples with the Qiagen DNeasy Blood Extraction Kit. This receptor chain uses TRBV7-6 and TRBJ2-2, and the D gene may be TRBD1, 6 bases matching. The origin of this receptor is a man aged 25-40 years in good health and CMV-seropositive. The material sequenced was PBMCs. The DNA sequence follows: TGTGCCAGCAGCTCCCCCCAGGGGACCGGGGAGCTGTTTTTT. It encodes CASSSPQGTGELFF.